The following is a T cell receptor (beta chain) sequence with its context. Its target is unknown. The source of the sample is a study of molecular identifiers for immune sequencing clone quantification. Study outcomes and limitations: Identical TCR molecules sharing a barcode could underestimate highly expanded clone sizes. Even with about a million naive cells present, spiked Jurkat TCR RNA from one cell was reportedly detectable. Clones carrying above 20 RNA copies accounted for over 97% of effector molecules, under 1% in naive cells.

The CDR3 has 15 residues. Trimming pared 0 bases from V and 2 bases from J, leaving 9 bases between. Looked up from germline, CDR1 is SGHAT and CDR2 is FQNNGV. TCRdb passed the PCR reads through MiXCR, listing each CDR3 protein once. The data contain about 54,000 distinct CDR3 sequences, roughly 24% of them singletons. Sequencing used naive CD8+ T cells from blood, with Jurkat cell RNA spiked in. As for subset: FACS-sorted CD8+CD4-CCR7+CD45RA+ naive T cells. The receptor's source is a human donor in good health. Some libraries in this study had Jurkat cell RNA spiked in. This sequence joins TRBV11-2 and TRBJ2-3; D ambiguous. The DNA of the CDR3 is TGTGCCAGCAGCTTAGAGGTCCCAGTCACAGATACGCAGTATTTT. Translating it yields CASSLEVPVTDTQYF.